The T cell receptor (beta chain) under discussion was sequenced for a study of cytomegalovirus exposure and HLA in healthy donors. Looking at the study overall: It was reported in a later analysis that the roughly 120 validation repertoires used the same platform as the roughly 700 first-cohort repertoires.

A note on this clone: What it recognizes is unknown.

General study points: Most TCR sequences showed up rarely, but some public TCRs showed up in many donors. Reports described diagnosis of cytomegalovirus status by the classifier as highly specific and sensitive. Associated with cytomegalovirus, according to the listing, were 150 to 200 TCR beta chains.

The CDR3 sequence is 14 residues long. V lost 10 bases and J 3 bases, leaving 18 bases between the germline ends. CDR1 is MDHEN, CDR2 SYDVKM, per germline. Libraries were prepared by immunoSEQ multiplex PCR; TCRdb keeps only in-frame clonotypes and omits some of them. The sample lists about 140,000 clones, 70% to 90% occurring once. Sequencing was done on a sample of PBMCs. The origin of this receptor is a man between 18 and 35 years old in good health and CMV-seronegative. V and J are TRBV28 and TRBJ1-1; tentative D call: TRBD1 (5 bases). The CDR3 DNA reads TGTGCCACCTTTTCCCAGGGAGGGGACACTGAAGCTTTCTTT. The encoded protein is CATFSQGGDTEAFF.